A selection of T cell receptor beta chains follows, all from one sample in a study of cytomegalovirus exposure and HLA in healthy donors. Assay: immunoSEQ multiplex PCR; the TCRdb copy retains only in-frame clones and omits some. The table shows about 150,000 clones, with roughly 80% occurring only once. Sequencing input: PBMCs. These TCRs come from a woman between 40 and 50 years old in good health and CMV-seropositive. The CDR3 runs from the conserved cysteine through the conserved F or W. The order of the fields is D gene, J gene, V gene, clone size, CDR3 protein, CDR3 DNA. The D gene is left open where the match is weak. Rows give clone size only sometimes, using once, few, many, or a class for an expanded clone.

TRBD1,TRBJ1-5,TRBV28,.,CASSTGGRSNQPQHF,TGTGCCAGCAGTACAGGGGGTAGAAGCAATCAGCCCCAGCATTTT
.,TRBJ2-5,TRBV2,.,CASSEGRGGETQYF,TGTGCCAGCAGTGAAGGGAGGGGCGGGGAGACCCAGTACTTC
TRBD1,TRBJ2-1,TRBV27,.,CASSSGDRGGGEQFF,TGTGCCAGCAGCTCTGGAGACAGGGGAGGAGGTGAGCAGTTCTTC
.,TRBJ2-2,TRBV5-7,.,CASSLDQGIPGELFF,TGTGCCAGCAGCTTGGACCAGGGCATACCCGGGGAGCTGTTTTTT
TRBD1,TRBJ1-2,TRBV28,.,CASSLDRTNYGYTF,TGTGCCAGCAGTTTGGACAGGACTAACTATGGCTACACCTTC
.,TRBJ2-2,TRBV2,.,CAIKRYDANTGELFF,TGTGCCATCAAGCGGTATGACGCGAACACCGGGGAGCTGTTTTTT
.,TRBJ1-5,TRBV6-5,few,CASSKGRNQPQHF,TGTGCCAGCAGTAAGGGGAGGAATCAGCCCCAGCATTTT
TRBD1,TRBJ1-3,TRBV19,.,CASNPTGPGNTIYF,TGTGCCAGTAATCCGACAGGGCCTGGAAACACCATATATTTT
TRBD2,TRBJ2-3,TRBV5-1,.,CASSLQGGSTDTQYF,TGCGCCAGCAGCTTGCAGGGAGGGAGCACAGATACGCAGTATTTT
TRBD1,TRBJ1-5,TRBV27,few,CASSPRVGTGRLSNQPQHF,TGTGCCAGCAGTCCAAGGGTCGGGACAGGGCGTTTGAGCAATCAGCCCCAGCATTTT
.,TRBJ2-3,TRBV27,.,CASSLWASNEDTQYF,TGTGCCAGCAGTTTATGGGCTAGCAATGAAGATACGCAGTATTTT
.,TRBJ1-2,TRBV30,.,CAWSNQLGTTYGYTF,TGTGCCTGGAGCAACCAACTAGGGACAACTTATGGCTACACCTTC
.,TRBJ2-7,TRBV28,.,CASSPTPGQLGSYEQYF,TGTGCCAGCAGTCCTACCCCCGGACAGCTAGGCTCCTACGAGCAGTACTTC
TRBD1,TRBJ1-3,TRBV28,.,CASSLPPGQTGNTIYF,TGTGCCAGCAGTTTGCCACCGGGACAGACTGGAAACACCATATATTTT
.,TRBJ2-1,TRBV14,.,CASSQDLSGWQDEQFF,TGTGCCAGCAGCCAAGATCTCAGCGGGTGGCAGGATGAGCAGTTCTTC
.,TRBJ1-6,TRBV4-2,few,CASSSSQTTESSYNSPLHF,TGTGCCAGCAGCTCATCCCAGACTACAGAGAGCTCCTATAATTCACCCCTCCACTTT
.,TRBJ2-5,TRBV5-8,.,CASSLAAGELETQYF,TGTGCCAGCAGCTTGGCCGCAGGGGAACTCGAGACCCAGTACTTC
TRBD2,TRBJ2-6,TRBV27,.,CASSGLAGPSGANVLTF,TGTGCCAGCAGCGGACTAGCGGGTCCCTCTGGGGCCAACGTCCTGACTTTC
TRBD1,TRBJ1-5,TRBV28,.,CASRTEGQPVHNQPQHF,TGTGCCAGCAGGACCGAGGGACAGCCCGTTCACAATCAGCCCCAGCATTTT
TRBD2,TRBJ2-7,TRBV27,once,CASSLQLAATGEQYF,TGTGCCAGCAGTTTACAACTAGCGGCCACGGGGGAGCAGTACTTC
TRBD2,TRBJ2-6,TRBV18,.,CASSPFRGDGANVLTF,TGTGCCAGCTCACCCTTTCGGGGGGACGGGGCCAACGTCCTGACTTTC
TRBD1,TRBJ2-4,TRBV7-6,.,CASSPGQGLVSRAKNIQYF,TGTGCCAGCAGCCCCGGACAGGGATTGGTCTCCCGAGCCAAAAACATTCAGTACTTC
TRBD1,TRBJ2-7,TRBV30,.,CAWSVRQGYEQYF,TGTGCCTGGAGTGTACGACAGGGATACGAGCAGTACTTC
.,TRBJ2-7,TRBV21-1,once,CASSIRHTYEQYF,TGTGCCAGCAGCATTAGACACACCTACGAGCAGTACTTC
.,TRBJ1-4,TRBV19,.,CASSITAQAEKLFF,TGTGCCAGTAGTATCACGGCGCAGGCTGAAAAACTGTTTTTT
.,TRBJ2-1,TRBV9,.,CASSYTGNEQFF,TGTGCCAGCAGCTACACAGGGAATGAGCAGTTCTTC
.,TRBJ2-7,TRBV6-1,.,CASGDTFYEQYF,TGTGCCAGCGGGGACACCTTCTACGAGCAGTACTTC
TRBD2,TRBJ2-3,TRBV4-1,few,CASSQVGLAGGLVPQDTQYF,TGCGCCAGCAGCCAAGTTGGGTTAGCGGGAGGCCTGGTCCCCCAAGATACGCAGTATTTT
TRBD1,TRBJ2-7,TRBV18,.,CASSGQDYEQYF,TGTGCCAGCTCAGGACAGGATTACGAGCAGTACTTC
.,TRBJ1-3,TRBV28,.,CASRPRGSGNTIYF,TGTGCCAGCAGGCCTAGGGGCTCTGGAAACACCATATATTTT
.,TRBJ2-1,TRBV27,.,CASRGHQGRGREQFF,TGTGCCAGCCGAGGCCACCAGGGGAGGGGACGGGAGCAGTTCTTC
TRBD2,TRBJ2-5,TRBV7-2,.,CASSKGLAGGQETQYF,TGTGCCAGCAGTAAAGGGTTAGCGGGGGGGCAAGAGACCCAGTACTTC
TRBD1,TRBJ1-1,TRBV5-1,.,CASKAGTGSYEAFF,TGCGCCAGCAAGGCGGGGACAGGGTCTTATGAAGCTTTCTTT
.,TRBJ1-2,TRBV5-4,.,CASSLVRGGYTF,TGTGCCAGCAGCTTGGTACGGGGTGGCTACACCTTC
TRBD1,TRBJ1-1,TRBV29-1,.,CSVHRDRGSEAFF,TGCAGCGTACACCGGGACAGGGGATCTGAAGCTTTCTTT
.,TRBJ2-5,TRBV21-1,.,CASSKVMSNDQETQYF,TGTGCCAGCAGCAAAGTCATGAGCAACGACCAAGAGACCCAGTACTTC